This TCR beta chain is drawn from a study of cytomegalovirus exposure and HLA in healthy donors. Primers included in the PCR were 60 Vbeta and 13 Jbeta primers. Measured with immunoSEQ multiplex PCR; TCRdb has only the in-frame clones, and not every one. The sample lists approximately 140,000 clones, approximately 76% occurring once. Trimming removed 1 base from V and 7 bases from J; junction bases left unmatched: 12. Germline CDR1 is SGHTA and CDR2 is FQGNSA. This CDR3 contains 16 residues. Details on this clone: What it binds is unknown.

Regarding the study as a whole: The study designated around 150 TCR beta chains cytomegalovirus-associated.

This chain joins TRBV7-2 and TRBJ2-7; 8 bases fit TRBD2. The receptor was isolated from a man between 35 and 55 years old in good health and CMV-seronegative. The sample consisted of PBMCs. The CDR3 protein is CASSLVTSGHQGEQYF. CDR3 coding DNA: TGTGCCAGCAGCTTAGTAACTAGCGGCCACCAAGGGGAGCAGTACTTC.